The clone carrying this TCR beta chain was counted between two and nine times. Its antigen is unidentified. The sample comes from a study of post-analysis software for immune sequencing data. Findings and limits, study-wide: TRBV5-6, TRBV5-1 and TRBV20-1 belonged to a set of about five TRBV segments that were more frequent in patients than controls.

This CDR3 is built from 15 residues. The germline V gene encodes CDR1 MGHRA and CDR2 YSYEKL. V dropped 4 bases and J dropped 3; count of bases not matched to a gene: 7. Tagging with unique molecular identifiers was a feature of the TCR beta cDNA libraries. From the PCR reads, TCRdb called clonotypes with MiXCR, one entry per CDR3 protein. Of about 820,000 distinct CDR3 sequences listed, around 53% are singletons. The material sequenced was blood. The chain recombines TRBV4-1 with TRBJ2-7, with 9 positions matching TRBD2. The clonotype was recovered from a girl aged 10-17 years with multiple sclerosis. Here the CDR3 reads CASSPEQAGGYEQYF. DNA of the CDR3: TGCGCCAGCAGCCCCGAACAAGCGGGGGGCTACGAGCAGTACTTC.